The source of this T cell receptor beta chain is a study of blood T cell repertoires in COVID-19. As for the study in general: The cDNA or gDNA used as material had been derived from T cells, B-cell-depleted T cells, or PBMCs.

V lost 4 bases to trimming and J lost 2 bases; unmatched junction nucleotides: 3. Germline values: CDR1 SGHTS, CDR2 YDEGEE. The CDR3 length is 14 residues. Those enrolled in Seattle joined during active infection and were followed longitudinally afterward. As originally analysed: The assay estimated nucleated cells by amplifying reference gene primers. This table comes from immunoSEQ multiplex PCR, and its TCRdb copy is limited to in-frame clones, with some not included. V, J and clone size are taken as reported in that table, and D and trimming were inferred from the DNA itself. The sample includes around 340,000 clones, roughly nine tenths of them seen just once.

This sequence originates from a woman aged 55-69 years with COVID-19, enrolled during active disease. The specimen was peripheral blood. The rearrangement links TRBV5-8 to TRBJ1-2; 9 bases fit TRBD1. This CDR3 reads CASSRTGENYGYTF. The CDR3 region has the DNA TGTGCCAGCAGCCGGACAGGGGAAAACTATGGCTACACCTTC.